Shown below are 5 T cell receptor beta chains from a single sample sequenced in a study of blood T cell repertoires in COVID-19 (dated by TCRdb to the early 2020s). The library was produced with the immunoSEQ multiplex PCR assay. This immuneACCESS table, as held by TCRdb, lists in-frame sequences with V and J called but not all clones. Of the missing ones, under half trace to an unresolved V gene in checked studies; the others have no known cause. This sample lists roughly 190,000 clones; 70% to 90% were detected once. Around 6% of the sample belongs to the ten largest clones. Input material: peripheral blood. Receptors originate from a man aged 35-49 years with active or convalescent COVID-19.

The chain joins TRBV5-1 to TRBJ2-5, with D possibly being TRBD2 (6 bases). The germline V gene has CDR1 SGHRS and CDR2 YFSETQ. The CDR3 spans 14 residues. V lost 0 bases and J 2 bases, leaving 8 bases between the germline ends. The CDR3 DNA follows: TGCGCCAGCAGCTTGGGGGGGGAGCAAGAGACCCAGTACTTC. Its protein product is CASSLGGEQETQYF.

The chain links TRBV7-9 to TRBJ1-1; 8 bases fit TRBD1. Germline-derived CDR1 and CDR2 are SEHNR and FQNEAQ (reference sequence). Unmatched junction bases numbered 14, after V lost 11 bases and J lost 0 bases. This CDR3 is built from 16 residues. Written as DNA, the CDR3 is TGTGCCGGATCCGGGACAGGCGCATTAATGAACACTGAAGCTTTCTTT. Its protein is CAGSGTGALMNTEAFF.

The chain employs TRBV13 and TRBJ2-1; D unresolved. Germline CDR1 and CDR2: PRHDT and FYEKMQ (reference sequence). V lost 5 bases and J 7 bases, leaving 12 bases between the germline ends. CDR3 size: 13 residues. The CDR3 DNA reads TGTGCCAGCAGCAACCTGACTGATAATGAGCAGTTCTTC. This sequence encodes CASSNLTDNEQFF.

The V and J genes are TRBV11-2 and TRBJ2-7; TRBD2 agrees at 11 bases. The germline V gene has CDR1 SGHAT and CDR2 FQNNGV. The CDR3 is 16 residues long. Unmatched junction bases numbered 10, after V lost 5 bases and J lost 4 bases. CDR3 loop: CASSPGLAGHLYEQYF. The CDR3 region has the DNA TGTGCCAGCAGCCCAGGACTAGCGGGTCACCTTTACGAGCAGTACTTC.

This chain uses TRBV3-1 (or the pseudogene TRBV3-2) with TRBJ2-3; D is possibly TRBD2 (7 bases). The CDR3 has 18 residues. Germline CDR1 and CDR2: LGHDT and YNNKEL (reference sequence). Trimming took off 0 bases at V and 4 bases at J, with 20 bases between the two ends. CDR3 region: CASSQDRAGGPFADTQYF. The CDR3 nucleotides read TGTGCCAGCAGCCAAGATCGCGCCGGGGGGCCGTTCGCAGATACGCAGTATTTT.